The 28 T cell receptor beta chains reported below all come from one sample, sequenced in a study of CD8 T cells in Susac syndrome. Random hexamers primed reverse transcription of about 0.5 to 1 ug RNA. TCRdb re-called the immunoSEQ multiplex PCR reads through MiXCR, storing one row per CDR3 protein. The sample carries some 260,000 distinct CDR3 sequences, more than 75% recorded once. Sequencing used CD8+ T cells from PBMCs. These receptors came from a human donor with multiple sclerosis.

The V and J genes are TRBV2 and TRBJ1-2; weak D call: TRBD1 (5 bases). This CDR3 is 10 amino acids long. The V end was cut by 4 bases, the J end by 8 bases, with 5 bases between. CDR1 SNHLY and CDR2 FYNNEI come from the germline V gene. The CDR3 region is CASSGTGYTF. The DNA for the CDR3 is TGTGCCAGCAGTGGGACAGGCTACACCTTC.

The gene calls are TRBV5-1 and TRBJ2-7, with 11 bases fitting TRBD1. Germline V gene sequence: CDR1 SGHRS, CDR2 YFSETQ. The trim removed 3 bases at V and 0 bases at J, leaving 5 bases unmatched. The CDR3 is 16 residues long. The CDR3 DNA reads TGCGCCAGCAGCTGGGGGACAGGGGGTATCTCCTACGAGCAGTACTTC. It codes for CASSWGTGGISYEQYF.

The CDR3 loop is CASSVDRFLDQPQHF. DNA of the CDR3: TGTGCCAGCAGCGTAGACAGGTTCCTCGATCAGCCCCAGCATTTT. The chain joins TRBV6-1 to TRBJ1-5; TRBD1 is a possible D gene (6 bases). The V and J ends lost 6 bases and 5 bases respectively, with 17 bases between them. This CDR3 spans 15 amino acids. Per germline, CDR1 MNHNS and CDR2 SASEGT.

This clonotype was observed a single time. This chain joins TRBV4-2 and TRBJ1-1; 7 bases map to TRBD1. Looked up from germline, CDR1 is LGHNA and CDR2 is YNFKEQ. This CDR3 is built from 13 residues. Trimming at V came to 6 bases and at J to 4 bases, leaving 5 bases not matched to a gene. The CDR3 region is CASRADRATEAFF. CDR3 DNA: TGTGCCAGCAGAGCAGACAGGGCCACTGAAGCTTTCTTT.

The chain's CDR3 is CASGGESEQYF. The CDR3 nucleotides are TGTGCCAGCGGGGGGGAGAGCGAGCAGTACTTC. The gene calls are TRBV9 and TRBJ2-7; 7 nucleotides line up with TRBD2. Looked up from germline, CDR1 is SGDLS and CDR2 is YYNGEE. J gave up 6 bases and V 7 bases, and 4 bases lay outside the gene matches. The CDR3 spans 11 residues.

The chain recombines TRBV20-1 with TRBJ1-1, with 7 bases that match TRBD1. The germline V gene has CDR1 DFQATT and CDR2 SNEGSKA (reference sequence). V was clipped by 1 base and J by 1 base; unmatched bases: 0. The CDR3 loop spans 13 amino acids. CDR3 nucleotide sequence: TGCAGTGCTAGAGGGACAGGGAACACTGAAGCTTTCTTT. It is translated as CSARGTGNTEAFF.

The V gene is TRBV19, the J gene TRBJ1-1; D unresolved. CDR1 is LNHDA, CDR2 SQIVND, per germline (reference sequence). Between the trimmed V and J ends, which lost 3 bases and 0 bases, there was a span of 5 bases. The CDR3 spans 13 residues. The CDR3 nucleotides are TGTGCCAGTAGTATCCCCCTGAACACTGAAGCTTTCTTT. It translates to CASSIPLNTEAFF.

The chain carries TRBV3-1 and TRBJ2-5, with 7 nucleotides matching TRBD2. The CDR3 sequence is 16 residues long. The germline gives CDR1 LGHDT, CDR2 YNNKEL (reference sequence). The trim removed 0 bases at V and 5 bases at J, leaving 9 bases unmatched. CDR3 sequence: CASSQDIGTSAETQYF. As DNA, the CDR3 is TGTGCCAGCAGCCAAGATATCGGAACTAGCGCGGAGACCCAGTACTTC.

The rearrangement links TRBV6-1 to TRBJ2-3; D is possibly TRBD2 (5 bases). V dropped 6 bases and J dropped 4 bases, with 29 bases sitting between them. This CDR3 region has 19 residues. Germline CDR1 and CDR2: MNHNS and SASEGT. The CDR3 spells CASSWPGPGIPVDPDTQYF. CDR3 nucleotide sequence: TGTGCCAGCAGCTGGCCCGGACCCGGGATACCAGTCGACCCAGATACGCAGTATTTT.

This chain uses TRBV5-1 with TRBJ1-1; D call uncertain. CDR1 is SGHRS, CDR2 YFSETQ, per germline. The CDR3 sequence is 14 residues long. V was shortened by 2 bases and J by 1 base, with 9 bases between the two germline ends. CDR3: CASSLRLANTEAFF. CDR3 bases: TGCGCCAGCAGCTTAAGATTGGCGAACACTGAAGCTTTCTTT.

The chain links TRBV12-5 to TRBJ2-1; tentatively, D is TRBD2 (5 bases). V shed 2 bases and J shed 5 bases, with 16 bases lying between them. Germline V gene data show CDR1 as LGHNT and CDR2 as FRNRAP. This CDR3 contains 16 residues. CDR3 in amino acids: CASGLSSGWVDNEQFF. Written as DNA, the CDR3 is TGTGCTAGTGGTTTGTCGTCGGGGTGGGTGGACAATGAGCAGTTCTTC.

The chain links TRBV28 to TRBJ2-1, with 7 bases lining up with TRBD2. Trimming took 5 bases from V and 5 from J; bases not matched to a gene: 9. CDR3 length equals 15 residues. CDR1 is MDHEN, CDR2 SYDVKM, per germline. The DNA of the CDR3 is TGTGCCAGCAGTCCCAATCGAGGACTAGACAATGAGCAGTTCTTC. It codes for CASSPNRGLDNEQFF.

This chain connects TRBV7-9 to TRBJ2-7; TRBD1 matches 7 bases. Germline V gives CDR1 SEHNR, CDR2 FQNEAQ (reference sequence). J was trimmed by 2 bases and V by 3 bases; bases with no gene match: 7. This CDR3 comprises 15 residues. The CDR3 nucleotides read TGTGCCAGCAGCTTTCCGGGACAGCGTCCCTACGAGCAGTACTTC. Translation gives CASSFPGQRPYEQYF.

This chain uses TRBV12-5 with TRBJ1-1, with D unresolved. The CDR3 runs to 14 residues. Germline V CDR1 and CDR2: LGHNT, FRNRAP. Deletions cut 7 bases from V and 7 bases from J, with 19 bases between. This chain's CDR3 is CASAPEGWGVEAFF. CDR3 DNA sequence: TGTGCTAGTGCCCCGGAAGGGTGGGGTGTTGAAGCTTTCTTT.

This clonotype came up once. V usage is TRBV9 and J usage is TRBJ2-5; weak D call: TRBD2 (6 bases). Between the trimmed V and J ends, which lost 6 bases and 8 bases, there was a span of 17 bases. The CDR3 runs to 13 residues. Looked up from germline, CDR1 is SGDLS and CDR2 is YYNGEE. CDR3 sequence (DNA): TGTGCCAGCACCCGACGGGACTCCAAAACCCAGTACTTC. Its translation: CASTRRDSKTQYF.

This chain uses TRBV28 with TRBJ2-1, with 10 bases lining up with TRBD2. The CDR3 runs 16 residues. Germline V gene sequence: CDR1 MDHEN, CDR2 SYDVKM. J lost 7 bases, V lost 4 bases, and 10 bases had no gene match. CDR3 DNA sequence: TGTGCCAGCAGTTCAAGCGGGAGGGATTGGGAAAATGAGCAGTTCTTC. As protein: CASSSSGRDWENEQFF.

The chain combines TRBV28 with TRBJ2-5; either TRBD1 or TRBD2 may supply D (5 bases each). Trimming stripped 3 bases from V and 5 bases from J, with 10 bases between. This CDR3 spans 13 amino acids. Germline V CDR1 and CDR2: MDHEN, SYDVKM. The CDR3: CASSFGEGETQYF. DNA for the CDR3: TGTGCCAGCAGTTTTGGCGAGGGGGAGACCCAGTACTTC.

The chain combines TRBV15 with TRBJ2-3, with 11 nucleotides matching TRBD2. The CDR3 consists of 16 residues. After removal of 3 bases from V and 10 bases from J, the junction contained 12 bases not matched to a gene. The germline V gene encodes CDR1 LNHNV and CDR2 YYDKDF (reference sequence). The CDR3 region is CATSSPTSGTGDPQYF. CDR3 in DNA: TGTGCCACCAGCAGTCCGACTAGCGGGACTGGGGACCCGCAGTATTTT.

This chain joins TRBV7-9 and TRBJ2-2; possibly TRBD1 for D (5 bases). Germline V gene data show CDR1 as SEHNR and CDR2 as FQNEAQ (reference sequence). This CDR3 has 16 residues. V gave up 6 bases and J gave up 2 bases, with 16 bases separating them. CDR3 sequence reads: CASSLPGFRNTGELFF. As DNA, the CDR3 is TGTGCCAGCAGTCTTCCAGGGTTTCGAAACACCGGGGAGCTGTTTTTT.

The chain links TRBV30 to TRBJ2-1; TRBD2 might be the D (5 bases). V lost 2 bases, J lost 4 bases, and 12 bases lay in between. CDR3 length equals 14 residues. Germline assignment: CDR1 GTSNPN and CDR2 SVGIG (reference sequence). The CDR3 region has the DNA TGTGCCTGGAGTTGGACTGGAGGTTACAATGAGCAGTTCTTC. Protein: CAWSWTGGYNEQFF.

This clonotype was observed a handful of times. The chain links TRBV6-5 to TRBJ2-5; TRBD1 matches at 7 bases. Losses at the gene ends were 1 base for V and 0 bases for J; bases not matched to a gene: 2. The CDR3 has 15 amino acids. Per the germline V gene, CDR1 is MNHEY and CDR2 is SVGAGI. CDR3 residues: CASSYFGTDQETQYF. In DNA, the CDR3 is TGTGCCAGCAGTTACTTTGGGACAGACCAAGAGACCCAGTACTTC.

CDR3 in DNA: TGTGCCATCAGTGGTGCTAGCGGAAAATACGAGCAGTACTTC. This translates into CAISGASGKYEQYF. The chain couples TRBV10-3 to TRBJ2-7; 7 bases are shared with TRBD2. Germline V lookup: CDR1 ENHRY, CDR2 SYGVKD. The CDR3 is 14 amino acids. V shed 4 bases and J 4 bases; nucleotides not matched to a gene: 7.

This sequence joins TRBV13 and TRBJ2-7; 7 nucleotides line up with TRBD2. Losses at the gene ends were 0 bases for V and 4 bases for J; bases not matched to a gene: 15. This CDR3 has 18 residues. Germline V CDR1 and CDR2: PRHDT, FYEKMQ (reference sequence). CDR3 nucleotide sequence: TGTGCCAGCAGCTTAGGAGGTGTGGGTGGGAGGGCCAAGTACGAGCAGTACTTC. Translation gives CASSLGGVGGRAKYEQYF.

The V gene is TRBV23-1, the J gene TRBJ1-1, with D possibly TRBD1 on 5 matching bases. TRBV23-1 is assigned to the ORF class and has an uncertain function. The CDR3 spans 17 residues. V shed 4 bases and J shed 1 base, with 19 bases lying between them. CDR3 nucleotides: TGCGCCAGCAGTCCCCTAGACGGGGGACGGACGAACACTGAAGCTTTCTTT. Amino acid sequence: CASSPLDGGRTNTEAFF.

The chain is built from TRBV30 and TRBJ2-7; the D is unclear. Germline CDR1 and CDR2: GTSNPN and SVGIG (reference sequence). The CDR3 covers 12 residues. The V end was cut by 1 base, the J end by 6 bases, with 10 bases between. The CDR3: CAWSALTREQYF. In DNA form, the CDR3 reads TGTGCCTGGAGTGCCCTGACGCGCGAGCAGTACTTC.

This chain uses TRBV6-6 with TRBJ2-3, with 7 bases matching TRBD1. The germline V gene encodes CDR1 MNHNY and CDR2 SVGAGI (reference sequence). The CDR3 loop spans 14 amino acids. The trim removed 8 bases at V and 2 bases at J, leaving 7 bases unmatched. The CDR3 spells CASYQGDLTDTQYF. The DNA of the CDR3 is TGTGCCAGCTACCAGGGGGACCTCACAGATACGCAGTATTTT.

The J gene is TRBJ1-5, the V gene TRBV6-1, with D possibly being TRBD1 (6 bases). CDR3 length: 15 amino acids. In germline, CDR1 is MNHNS, CDR2 SASEGT. Trimming shortened V by 2 bases and J by 5 bases, and 13 bases separated the two germline ends. The CDR3 reads CASSERGGADQPQHF. The CDR3 DNA sequence: TGTGCCAGCAGTGAAAGAGGGGGGGCTGATCAGCCCCAGCATTTT.

The V and J genes are TRBV4-1 and TRBJ1-2; D remains ambiguous. CDR1 MGHRA and CDR2 YSYEKL come from the germline V gene. The CDR3 consists of 14 residues. Trimming pared 4 bases from V and 10 bases from J, leaving 19 bases between. The DNA for the CDR3 is TGCGCCAGCAGCCGCGTAGTAGGTCCGAACTCCTACACCTTC. Protein sequence: CASSRVVGPNSYTF.